This T cell receptor beta chain was captured in a study of cytomegalovirus exposure and HLA in healthy donors. The V end lost 3 bases, the J end lost 7 bases, and 12 bases lay between the germline ends. There are 13 residues in the CDR3. Per germline, CDR1 SGHTA and CDR2 FQGTGA. Study conclusions and caveats: The study put some 150 TCR beta chains on its list as cytomegalovirus-associated. Confirmation was obtained in vitro that three CMV-associated chains are specific for CMV antigens.

The PCR had 60 Vbeta and 13 Jbeta primers. TCRdb's copy holds only in-frame clones and misses some; the assay was immunoSEQ multiplex PCR. This sample has 150,000 to 200,000 clones, with approximately 78% found just once. As to this clone: Its specificity is unknown.

What was sequenced was PBMCs. This sequence was found in a male donor in good health and CMV-seronegative. The gene calls are TRBV7-3 and TRBJ1-1; possible D gene TRBD1, 6 bases. DNA for the CDR3: TGTGCCAGCAGCTTGGCAGGGGCCTATGAAGCTTTCTTT. It yields the protein CASSLAGAYEAFF.